This paragraph covers one T cell receptor beta chain sequence. The data stem from a study of T cell changes during pregnancy in multiple sclerosis. J gave up 1 base and V 0 bases, and 4 bases lay outside the gene matches. CDR1 is SGDLS, CDR2 YYNGEE, per germline. The CDR3 is 16 residues long. Generated by immunoSEQ multiplex PCR, the TCRdb table keeps only in-frame clones and is missing some. The table has about 80,000 clones, about 94% seen once; the top ten hold about 2.3%. The sample was peripheral blood, taken in the third trimester of pregnancy. This clonotype originated in a female donor with multiple sclerosis, enrolled in a pregnancy study. The rearrangement joins TRBV9 to TRBJ1-2; the match to TRBD1 covers 9 bases. The CDR3 nucleotides read TGTGCCAGCAGCGTAGCGGACAGGGGTCTTAACTATGGCTACACCTTC. Encoded protein: CASSVADRGLNYGYTF.